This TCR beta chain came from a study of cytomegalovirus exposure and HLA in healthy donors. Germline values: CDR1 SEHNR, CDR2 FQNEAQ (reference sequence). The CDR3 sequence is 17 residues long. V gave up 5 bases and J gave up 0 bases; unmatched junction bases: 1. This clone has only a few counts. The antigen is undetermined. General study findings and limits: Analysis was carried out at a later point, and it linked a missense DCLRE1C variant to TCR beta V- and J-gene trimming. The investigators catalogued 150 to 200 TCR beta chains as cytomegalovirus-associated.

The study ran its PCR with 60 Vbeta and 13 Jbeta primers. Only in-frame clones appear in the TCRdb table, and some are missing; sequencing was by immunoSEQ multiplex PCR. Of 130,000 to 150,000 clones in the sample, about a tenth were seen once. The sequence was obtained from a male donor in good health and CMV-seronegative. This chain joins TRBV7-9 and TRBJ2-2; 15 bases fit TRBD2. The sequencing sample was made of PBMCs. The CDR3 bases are TGTGCCAGCAGCCGGACTAGCGGGGGGGCGAACACCGGGGAGCTGTTTTTT. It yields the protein CASSRTSGGANTGELFF.